The 2 T cell receptor beta chains listed next were all sequenced from one sample in a study of circulating CD8 cells and anti-PD-1 response in melanoma (dated by TCRdb to between 2020 and 2021). A BD FACSAria II cell sorter was used to sort four subsets, defined by PD-1 and/or TIGIT, from live CD3+CD8+TCRalphabeta+ cells. The data were produced on a NextSeq 500. The QIAseq Immune Repertoire RNA Library Kit, Human TCR Panel, was used to prepare TCR libraries from around 14 ng of total RNA. The raw public reads went through TCRdb reprocessing: fastp at Q25, MiXCR clone calling, in-frame beta chains kept. CDR3 protein sequences are deduplicated, and each keeps its most common genes and DNA. Recorded for this sample are about 180 distinct CDR3 sequences; about 9.9% of them occurred a single time. About 65% of the sample rests with the top ten. The material was CD8+ T cells from PBMCs, obtained at baseline or after one month of anti-PD-1 therapy (not recorded which). These receptors originate from a human donor with melanoma.

The rearrangement joins TRBV28 to TRBJ1-2; no firm D call. V lost 1 base and J 5 bases, leaving 14 bases between the germline ends. From germline, CDR1 is MDHEN and CDR2 SYDVKM. The CDR3 is 15 amino acids. The CDR3 DNA sequence: TGTGCCAGCAGTTTATCAAGCTGGGGAACTTATGGCTACACCTTC. This sequence encodes CASSLSSWGTYGYTF.

By share, this clonotype ranks as medium-sized. The chain has TRBV28 and TRBJ1-6; D unclear. The germline gives CDR1 MDHEN, CDR2 SYDVKM. V shed 4 bases and J shed 8 bases, with 12 bases lying between them. This CDR3 is 14 amino acids long. CDR3 nucleotides: TGTGCCAGCAGTTCCGGCACCGGGGATTCACCCCTCCACTTT. Translating it yields CASSSGTGDSPLHF.